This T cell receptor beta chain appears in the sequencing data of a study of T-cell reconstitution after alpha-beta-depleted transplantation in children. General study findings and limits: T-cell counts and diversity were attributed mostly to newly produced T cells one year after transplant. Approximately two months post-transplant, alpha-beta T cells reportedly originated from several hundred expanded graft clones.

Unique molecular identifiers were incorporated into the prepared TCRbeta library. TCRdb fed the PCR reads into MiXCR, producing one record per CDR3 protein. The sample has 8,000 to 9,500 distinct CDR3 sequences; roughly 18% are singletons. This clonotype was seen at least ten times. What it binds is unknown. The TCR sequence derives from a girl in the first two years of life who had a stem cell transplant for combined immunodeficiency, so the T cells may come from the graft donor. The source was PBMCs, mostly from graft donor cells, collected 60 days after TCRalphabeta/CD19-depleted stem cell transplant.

The CDR3 nucleotides are TGTGCCAGCAGGGCTACAGCGGGAGCCTACGAGCAGTACTTC. This translates into CASRATAGAYEQYF. The chain recombines TRBV6-5 with TRBJ2-7, with 8 bases that match TRBD2. There are 14 residues in the CDR3. The V gene end was trimmed by 6 bases and the J gene end by 2 bases; junction bases not matched to a gene: 6. Germline CDR1 MNHEY, CDR2 SVGAGI.